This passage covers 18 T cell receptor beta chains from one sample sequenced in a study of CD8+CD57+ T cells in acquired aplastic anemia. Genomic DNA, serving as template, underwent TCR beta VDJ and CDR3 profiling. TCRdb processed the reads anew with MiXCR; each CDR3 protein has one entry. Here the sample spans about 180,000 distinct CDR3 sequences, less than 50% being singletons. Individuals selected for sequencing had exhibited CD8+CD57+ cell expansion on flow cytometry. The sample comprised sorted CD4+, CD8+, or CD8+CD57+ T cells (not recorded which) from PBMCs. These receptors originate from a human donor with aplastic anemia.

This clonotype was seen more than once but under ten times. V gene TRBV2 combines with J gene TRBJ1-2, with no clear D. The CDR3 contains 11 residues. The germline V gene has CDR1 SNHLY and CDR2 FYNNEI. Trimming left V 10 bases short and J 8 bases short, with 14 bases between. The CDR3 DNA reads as TGTGCCATCCAGATTGAGGTGGGCTACACCTTC. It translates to CAIQIEVGYTF.

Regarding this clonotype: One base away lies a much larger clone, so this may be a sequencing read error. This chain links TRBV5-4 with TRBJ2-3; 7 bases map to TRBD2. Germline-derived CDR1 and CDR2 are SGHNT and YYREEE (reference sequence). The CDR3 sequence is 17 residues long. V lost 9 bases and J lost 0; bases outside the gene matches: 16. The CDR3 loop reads CANTSSGVPSSTDTQYF. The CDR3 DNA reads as TGTGCCAACACCTCTAGCGGAGTGCCCTCTAGCACAGATACGCAGTATTTT.

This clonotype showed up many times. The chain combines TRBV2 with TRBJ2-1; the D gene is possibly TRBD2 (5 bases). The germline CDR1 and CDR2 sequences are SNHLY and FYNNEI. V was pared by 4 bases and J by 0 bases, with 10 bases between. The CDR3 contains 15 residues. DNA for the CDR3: TGTGCCAGCAGTGGGACTGTTAGCTCCTACAATGAGCAGTTCTTC. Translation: CASSGTVSSYNEQFF.

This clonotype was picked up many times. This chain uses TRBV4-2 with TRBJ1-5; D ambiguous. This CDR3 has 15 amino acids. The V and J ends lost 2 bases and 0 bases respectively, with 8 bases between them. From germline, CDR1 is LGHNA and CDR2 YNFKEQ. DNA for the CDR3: TGTGCCAGCAGCCAATCAGTGTATAGCAATCAGCCCCAGCATTTT. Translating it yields CASSQSVYSNQPQHF.

CDR3 sequence reads: CASSSLIEAYYGYTF. The CDR3 DNA sequence: TGTGCCAGCAGTTCCCTCATAGAGGCATACTATGGCTACACCTTC. V usage is TRBV28 and J usage is TRBJ1-2; unclear D gene. This CDR3 region has 15 residues. The germline V and J ends were trimmed by 4 bases and 3 bases, with 15 bases remaining between them. From germline, CDR1 is MDHEN and CDR2 SYDVKM.

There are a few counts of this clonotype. This CDR3 is CASSLCANYGYTF. The DNA for the CDR3 is TGTGCCAGCAGCTTATGTGCTAACTATGGCTACACCTTC. This chain connects TRBV11-1 to TRBJ1-2; D call uncertain. Germline CDR1 reads SGHAT; CDR2 reads FQDESV (reference sequence). CDR3 length: 13 residues. V lost 2 bases and J lost 0, with 4 bases in between.

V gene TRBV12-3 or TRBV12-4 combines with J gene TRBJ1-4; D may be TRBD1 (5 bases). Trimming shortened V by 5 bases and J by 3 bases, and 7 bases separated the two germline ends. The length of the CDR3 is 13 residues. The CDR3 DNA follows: TGTGCCAGCAGTGGGGGTTCTAATGAAAAACTGTTTTTT. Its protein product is CASSGGSNEKLFF.

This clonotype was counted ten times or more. The CDR3 loop is CASSFSGDGYEQYF. DNA for the CDR3: TGTGCCAGCAGTTTTAGCGGGGACGGCTACGAGCAGTACTTC. The V and J genes are TRBV27 and TRBJ2-7; 8 nucleotides agree with TRBD2. V shed 3 bases and J 3 bases; nucleotides not matched to a gene: 4. Germline CDR1 MNHEY, CDR2 SMNVEV (reference sequence). This CDR3 contains 14 residues.

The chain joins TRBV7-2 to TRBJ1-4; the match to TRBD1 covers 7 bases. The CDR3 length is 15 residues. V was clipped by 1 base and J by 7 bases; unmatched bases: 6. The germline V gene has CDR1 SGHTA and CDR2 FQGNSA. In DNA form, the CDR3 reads TGTGCCAGCAGCTTAGTGGGGACAGCAACTGAAAAACTGTTTTTT. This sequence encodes CASSLVGTATEKLFF.

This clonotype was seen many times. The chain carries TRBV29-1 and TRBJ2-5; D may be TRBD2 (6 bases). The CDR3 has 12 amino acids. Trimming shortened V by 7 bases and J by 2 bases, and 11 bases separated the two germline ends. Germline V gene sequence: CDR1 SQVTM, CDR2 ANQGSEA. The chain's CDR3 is CSGGLQQETQYF. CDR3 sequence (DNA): TGCAGCGGGGGACTCCAACAAGAGACCCAGTACTTC.

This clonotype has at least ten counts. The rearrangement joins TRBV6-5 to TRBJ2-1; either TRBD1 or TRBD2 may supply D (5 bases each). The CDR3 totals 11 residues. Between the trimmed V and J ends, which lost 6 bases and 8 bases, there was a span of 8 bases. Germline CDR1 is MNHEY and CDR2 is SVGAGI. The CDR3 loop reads CASSEGYEQFF. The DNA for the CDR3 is TGTGCCAGCAGCGAGGGGTATGAGCAGTTCTTC.

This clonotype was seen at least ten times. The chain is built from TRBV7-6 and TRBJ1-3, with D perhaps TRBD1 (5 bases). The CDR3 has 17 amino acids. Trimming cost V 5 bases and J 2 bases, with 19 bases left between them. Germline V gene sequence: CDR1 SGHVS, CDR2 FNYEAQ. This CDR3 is CASSVKGKGRPGNTIYF. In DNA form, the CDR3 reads TGTGCCAGCAGCGTAAAAGGGAAGGGGAGGCCTGGAAACACCATATATTTT.

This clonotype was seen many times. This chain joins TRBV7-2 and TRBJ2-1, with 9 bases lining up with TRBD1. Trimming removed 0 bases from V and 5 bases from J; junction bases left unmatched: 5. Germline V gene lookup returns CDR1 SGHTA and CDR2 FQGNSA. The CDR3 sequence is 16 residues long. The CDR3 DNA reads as TGTGCCAGCAGCTTAGCGGGGACAGGGAACCACAATGAGCAGTTCTTC. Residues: CASSLAGTGNHNEQFF.

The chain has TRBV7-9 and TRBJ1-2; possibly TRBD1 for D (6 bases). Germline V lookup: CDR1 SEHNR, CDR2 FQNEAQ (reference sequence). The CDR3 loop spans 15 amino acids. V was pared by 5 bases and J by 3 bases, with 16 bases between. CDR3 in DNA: TGTGCCAGCAGCCTCACAGGGTCTGTTCACTATGGCTACACCTTC. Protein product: CASSLTGSVHYGYTF.

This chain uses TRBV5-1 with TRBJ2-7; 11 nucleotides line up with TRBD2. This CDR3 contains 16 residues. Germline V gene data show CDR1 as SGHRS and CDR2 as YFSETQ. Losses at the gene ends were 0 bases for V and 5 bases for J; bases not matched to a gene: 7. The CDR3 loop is CASSLELAGAQNEQYF. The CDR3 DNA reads TGCGCCAGCAGCTTGGAACTAGCGGGAGCCCAAAACGAGCAGTACTTC. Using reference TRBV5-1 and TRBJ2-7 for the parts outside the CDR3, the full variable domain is KAGVTQTPRYLIKTRGQQVTLSCSPISGHRSVSWYQQTPGQGLQFLFEYFSETQRNKGNFPGRFSGRQFSNSRSEMNVSTLELGDSALYLCASSLELAGAQNEQYFGPGTRLTVT.

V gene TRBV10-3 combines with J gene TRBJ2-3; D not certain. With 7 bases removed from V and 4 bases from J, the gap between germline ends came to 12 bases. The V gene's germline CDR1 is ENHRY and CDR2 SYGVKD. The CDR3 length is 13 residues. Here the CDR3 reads CAITRQAADTQYF. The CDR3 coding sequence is TGTGCCATCACCCGCCAGGCGGCAGATACGCAGTATTTT.

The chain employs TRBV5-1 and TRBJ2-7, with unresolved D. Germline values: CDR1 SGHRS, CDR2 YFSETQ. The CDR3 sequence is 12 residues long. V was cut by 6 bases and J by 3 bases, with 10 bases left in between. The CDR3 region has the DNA TGCGCCAGCAAAGCGCTAGGCTACGAGCAGTACTTC. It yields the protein CASKALGYEQYF.

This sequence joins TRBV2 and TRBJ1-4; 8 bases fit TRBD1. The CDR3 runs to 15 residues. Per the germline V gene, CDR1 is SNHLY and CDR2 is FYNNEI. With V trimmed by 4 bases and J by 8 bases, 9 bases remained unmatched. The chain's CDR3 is CASSGDRLGTEKLFF. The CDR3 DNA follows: TGTGCCAGCAGTGGGGACAGGCTGGGGACGGAAAAACTGTTTTTT.